These 14 T cell receptor beta chains share one sample of origin, sequenced in a study of cytomegalovirus exposure and HLA in healthy donors. Primers for the PCR totalled 60 Vbeta and 13 Jbeta. Sequencing used immunoSEQ multiplex PCR; TCRdb keeps in-frame clones, though not all of them. Of about 160,000 clones listed, roughly 80% were seen once; the top ten hold more than 0.9%. Source material: PBMCs. The receptors here all came from a girl aged 2 to 10 in good health and CMV-seropositive.

V and J are TRBV5-1 and TRBJ2-7, with TRBD2 matching over 9 bases. V shed 2 bases, J shed 4 bases, and the junction held 4 bases outside the gene matches. Germline V gene data show CDR1 as SGHRS and CDR2 as YFSETQ. This CDR3 is 14 amino acids long. In DNA form, the CDR3 reads TGCGCCAGCAGCTTTAGCGGGAGATTTTACGAGCAGTACTTC. This encodes CASSFSGRFYEQYF.

This chain uses TRBV2 with TRBJ1-4; the match to TRBD1 covers 8 bases. CDR3 length: 15 residues. Trimming cost V 1 base and J 8 bases; bases outside gene matches: 6. Germline V gives CDR1 SNHLY, CDR2 FYNNEI. The DNA of the CDR3 is TGTGCCAGCAGTGAAGGACAGGGGATGAGCGAAAAACTGTTTTTT. It codes for CASSEGQGMSEKLFF.

This clone was detected only once. The chain combines TRBV12-2 with TRBJ1-5; the tabulated D call, TRBD1, remains unverified against the DNA. TRBV12-2 is annotated as a pseudogene. The CDR3 length is 15 residues. CDR3 in amino acids: CASRQASHSNQPQHF. CDR3 nucleotides: TGTGCAAGTCGCCAGGCTTCCCATAGCAATCAGCCCCAGCATTTT.

The chain links TRBV13 to TRBJ2-5; 9 bases fit TRBD1. V gave up 5 bases and J gave up 5 bases; unmatched junction bases: 9. CDR3 size: 15 residues. Germline values: CDR1 PRHDT, CDR2 FYEKMQ (reference sequence). Here the CDR3 reads CASSPGDRVDETQYF. CDR3 DNA: TGTGCCAGCAGCCCGGGGGACAGGGTGGACGAGACCCAGTACTTC.

This clone appeared once. V gene TRBV5-6 combines with J gene TRBJ2-7; TRBD2 is a possible D gene (6 bases). In germline, CDR1 is SGHDT, CDR2 YYEEEE. Trimming took off 4 bases at V and 2 bases at J, with 22 bases between the two ends. The CDR3 extends over 17 amino acids. The CDR3 DNA reads TGTGCCAGCAGCGCACCCGGGGCTAGCGACCTGCCCTACGAGCAGTACTTC. This encodes CASSAPGASDLPYEQYF.

This chain links TRBV7-2 with TRBJ2-2; D is unclear. The germline V gene has CDR1 SGHTA and CDR2 FQGNSA. Trimming removed 4 bases from V and 6 bases from J, with 12 bases in between. This CDR3 is built from 14 residues. The DNA for the CDR3 is TGTGCCAGCAGCTCCGACTTCAACGCCGGGGAGCTGTTTTTT. Translating it yields CASSSDFNAGELFF.

In its sample, this clone was seen a few times. The genes are TRBV4-1 and TRBJ2-1, with 7 bases fitting TRBD1. There are 13 residues in the CDR3. Trimming removed 3 bases from V and 7 bases from J; junction bases left unmatched: 3. Germline V gene data show CDR1 as MGHRA and CDR2 as YSYEKL. CDR3 residues: CASSQGQSNEQFF. The CDR3 region has the DNA TGCGCCAGCAGCCAGGGACAGAGTAATGAGCAGTTCTTC.

V usage is TRBV6-1 and J usage is TRBJ2-2, with 7 nucleotides matching TRBD1. Trimming at V came to 3 bases and at J to 6 bases, leaving 7 bases not matched to a gene. The CDR3 length is 15 residues. CDR1 and CDR2 (germline): MNHNS, SASEGT. Written as DNA, the CDR3 is TGTGCCAGCAGTGAGGAGACAGGGAAGGCCGGGGAGCTGTTTTTT. Encoded protein: CASSEETGKAGELFF.

About this clone: Distinct nucleotide sequences in the sample also encode this CDR3. The chain links TRBV30 to TRBJ2-7; maybe TRBD1 (6 bases). This CDR3 is 11 amino acids long. V lost 0 bases, J lost 6 bases, and 6 bases lay in between. Looked up from germline, CDR1 is GTSNPN and CDR2 is SVGIG (reference sequence). CDR3 in DNA: TGTGCCTGGAGTGTCAGGGGCGAGCAGTACTTC. Translated, it gives CAWSVRGEQYF. Looking up the rest from reference TRBV30 and TRBJ2-7 gives the full variable domain: SQTIHQWPATLVQPVGSPLSLECTVEGTSNPNLYWYRQAAGRGLQLLFYSVGIGQISSEVPQNLSASRPQDRQFILSSKKLLLSDSGFYLCAWSVRGEQYFGPGTRLTVT.

This clone has more than one count but fewer than ten. The V call is TRBV30, the J call TRBJ2-5; D gene ambiguous. CDR3 length: 13 residues. Germline V gene data show CDR1 as GTSNPN and CDR2 as SVGIG (reference sequence). V gave up 0 bases and J gave up 5 bases, with 10 bases separating them. This CDR3 reads CAWSVHDMETQYF. DNA of the CDR3: TGTGCCTGGAGTGTACATGATATGGAGACCCAGTACTTC.

CDR3 DNA: TGTGCCAGCAGTCCCAATCCTGACAGGGATGGAAACACCATATATTTT. As protein: CASSPNPDRDGNTIYF. This rearrangement joins TRBV27 to TRBJ1-3, with 7 positions matching TRBD1. The CDR3 runs to 16 residues. The germline V gene encodes CDR1 MNHEY and CDR2 SMNVEV (reference sequence). J gave up 3 bases and V 5 bases, and 10 bases lay outside the gene matches.

A single count supports this clone. The genes are TRBV30 and TRBJ1-2; the D gene is possibly TRBD1 (5 bases). The length of the CDR3 is 13 residues. Trimming shortened V by 1 base and J by 3 bases, and 9 bases separated the two germline ends. CDR1 and CDR2 (germline): GTSNPN, SVGIG (reference sequence). The CDR3 loop reads CAWSEGLYYGYTF. As DNA, the CDR3 is TGTGCCTGGAGTGAGGGGCTCTACTATGGCTACACCTTC.

The chain is built from TRBV6-6 and TRBJ1-5, with 8 bases identical to TRBD1. Germline V gives CDR1 MNHNY, CDR2 SVGAGI (reference sequence). The length of the CDR3 is 16 residues. Trimming took 6 bases from V and 0 from J; bases not matched to a gene: 7. As DNA, the CDR3 is TGTGCCAGCAGCCCCGGACAGGGAGGTAGCAATCAGCCCCAGCATTTT. Encoded protein: CASSPGQGGSNQPQHF.

The gene calls are TRBV21-1 and TRBJ2-3; the table's TRBD2 call for D was not verified on the DNA. TRBV21-1 is annotated as a pseudogene. This CDR3 contains 19 residues. In nucleotides, the CDR3 is TGTGCCAGCAGCAAAGGAAGGTCTCTAGCGGGATCTTTCACAGATACGCAGTATTTT. This codes for CASSKGRSLAGSFTDTQYF.